Below, 23 T cell receptor beta chains from the same sample are listed, as sequenced in a study of T-cell memory formation after mild COVID-19. TCRdb ran MiXCR on the 5' RACE reads and lists one entry per CDR3 protein. The sample holds tens of thousands of distinct CDR3 sequences, about 6.3% seen once. The sequenced sample consisted of PBMCs or a T cell subset sorted from them (not recorded which). These receptors all stem from an adult who had mild COVID-19 (a few samples of this study predate the infection). Cell type and time point are not known.

The chain joins TRBV14 to TRBJ2-7; no definite D call. Trimming took off 0 bases at V and 3 bases at J, with 18 bases between the two ends. The CDR3 spans 17 residues. Per germline, CDR1 SGHDN and CDR2 FVKESK. The CDR3 spells CASSQDGMAAFHYEQYF. The CDR3 nucleotides are TGTGCCAGCAGCCAAGATGGGATGGCAGCCTTCCACTACGAGCAGTACTTC.

The V call is TRBV6-6, the J call TRBJ2-4; D possibly corresponds to TRBD1 (6 bases). V lost 7 bases to trimming and J lost 1 base, with 8 bases between them. Germline lookup yields CDR1 MNHNY and CDR2 SVGAGI (reference sequence). The CDR3 consists of 13 residues. CDR3 nucleotide sequence: TGTGCCAGCAAGGGGGTGGCCAAAAACATTCAGTACTTC. It encodes CASKGVAKNIQYF.

This clonotype was observed at least ten times. This rearrangement joins TRBV7-2 to TRBJ2-1, with TRBD2 matching over 11 bases. The CDR3 runs 16 residues. CDR1 and CDR2 (germline): SGHTA, FQGNSA. J gave up 9 bases and V 5 bases, and 12 bases lay outside the gene matches. The CDR3 here is CASSVLAGVGSPEQFF. The CDR3 region has the DNA TGTGCCAGCAGCGTACTAGCGGGAGTAGGAAGCCCTGAGCAGTTCTTC. Full variable domain (outside the CDR3, taken from reference TRBV7-2 and TRBJ2-1): GAGVSQSPSNKVTEKGKDVELRCDPISGHTALYWYRQSLGQGLEFLIYFQGNSAPDKSGLPSDRFSAERTGGSVSTLTIQRTQQEDSAVYLCASSVLAGVGSPEQFFGPGTRLTVL.

This clonotype occurred many times. This sequence joins TRBV2 and TRBJ2-2; D remains unclear. Germline-derived CDR1 and CDR2 are SNHLY and FYNNEI. There are 11 residues in the CDR3. V was pared by 3 bases and J by 6 bases, with 2 bases between. The CDR3 region is CASSEPGELFF. The CDR3 DNA reads as TGTGCCAGCAGTGAGCCCGGGGAGCTGTTTTTT.

This clonotype was counted ten times or more. V is TRBV6-5 and J is TRBJ2-1; TRBD1 agrees at 7 bases. The CDR3 contains 15 residues. CDR1 is MNHEY and CDR2 is SVGAGI in the germline V gene. With V trimmed by 4 bases and J by 3 bases, 6 bases remained unmatched. The CDR3 DNA reads as TGTGCCAGCAGTTTGGGACAGCCATACTACAATGAGCAGTTCTTC. Its protein is CASSLGQPYYNEQFF.

The rearrangement joins TRBV7-2 to TRBJ1-1; D unresolved. Germline CDR1 SGHTA, CDR2 FQGNSA. This CDR3 comprises 13 residues. Trimming shortened V by 5 bases and J by 1 base, and 8 bases separated the two germline ends. CDR3: CASSPRTNTEAFF. For the CDR3, the DNA is TGTGCCAGCAGCCCTCGAACGAACACTGAAGCTTTCTTT.

This clonotype has ten or more counts. This chain uses TRBV19 with TRBJ2-3; maybe TRBD1 (5 bases). The CDR3 runs 15 residues. The germline V and J ends were trimmed by 3 bases and 6 bases, with 16 bases remaining between them. The V gene's germline CDR1 is LNHDA and CDR2 SQIVND (reference sequence). CDR3: CASSMRSAGIDTQYF. CDR3 nucleotide sequence: TGTGCCAGTAGTATGAGGTCGGCAGGGATCGATACGCAGTATTTT. Full variable domain (remainder filled in from reference TRBV19 and TRBJ2-3): DGGITQSPKYLFRKEGQNVTLSCEQNLNHDAMYWYRQDPGQGLRLIYYSQIVNDFQKGDIAEGYSVSREKKESFPLTVTSAQKNPTAFYLCASSMRSAGIDTQYFGPGTRLTVL.

This clonotype was detected many times. The rearrangement joins TRBV29-1 to TRBJ1-5; D possibly corresponds to TRBD1 (5 bases). The V end lost 5 bases, the J end lost 2 bases, and 10 bases lay between the germline ends. The CDR3 extends over 13 amino acids. Germline V gene data show CDR1 as SQVTM and CDR2 as ANQGSEA. Here the CDR3 reads CSVSGFGNQPQHF. The CDR3 bases are TGCAGCGTTTCAGGGTTTGGCAATCAGCCCCAGCATTTT.

This clonotype was counted at least ten times. This rearrangement joins TRBV27 to TRBJ2-1; TRBD2 matches 8 bases. From germline, CDR1 is MNHEY and CDR2 SMNVEV (reference sequence). This CDR3 spans 15 amino acids. After removal of 6 bases from V and 6 bases from J, the junction contained 10 bases not matched to a gene. The CDR3 is CASSEPGLGRNEQFF. In DNA, the CDR3 is TGTGCCAGCAGCGAACCGGGACTAGGCCGCAATGAGCAGTTCTTC.

The J gene is TRBJ2-7, the V gene TRBV24-1; 7 positions agree with TRBD1. Germline V CDR1 and CDR2: KGHDR, SFDVKD. V shed 5 bases and J 6 bases; nucleotides not matched to a gene: 6. The length of the CDR3 is 13 residues. The CDR3 loop reads CATSVPGTVEQYF. CDR3 DNA sequence: TGTGCCACCAGTGTCCCCGGGACAGTCGAGCAGTACTTC.

This clonotype occurred many times. The chain links TRBV7-8 to TRBJ2-1; 8 nucleotides align to TRBD1. Trimming at V came to 4 bases and at J to 4 bases, leaving 6 bases not matched to a gene. The CDR3 covers 15 residues. The V gene's germline CDR1 is SGHVS and CDR2 FQNEAQ. The CDR3 sequence is CASSSSRQGYNEQFF. CDR3 in DNA: TGTGCCAGCAGCTCCTCGAGACAGGGGTACAATGAGCAGTTCTTC. Full variable domain (remainder filled in from reference TRBV7-8 and TRBJ2-1): GAGVSQSPRYKVAKRGQDVALRCDPISGHVSLFWYQQALGQGPEFLTYFQNEAQLDKSGLPSDRFFAERPEGSVSTLKIQRTQQEDSAVYLCASSSSRQGYNEQFFGPGTRLTVL.

The V gene is TRBV20-1, the J gene TRBJ2-7; TRBD1 agrees at 7 bases. CDR1 and CDR2 (germline): DFQATT, SNEGSKA (reference sequence). The length of the CDR3 is 16 residues. The V and J ends lost 2 bases and 1 base, in that order; junction bases with no gene match: 11. CDR3 bases: TGCAGTGCTAGACCCCTAAGGACAGGAGATTCCTACGAGCAGTACTTC. Protein sequence: CSARPLRTGDSYEQYF.

There are many counts of this clonotype. The chain couples TRBV5-1 to TRBJ2-1; TRBD1 matches at 9 bases. CDR1 is SGHRS, CDR2 YFSETQ, per germline. The CDR3 totals 14 residues. The J segment lost 10 bases and the V segment lost 1 base, leaving 6 bases of the junction unmatched. In nucleotides, the CDR3 is TGCGCCAGCAGCTTGTGGACAGGGGTTGGCGAGCAGTTCTTC. It translates to CASSLWTGVGEQFF. Filled out from reference TRBV5-1 and TRBJ2-1, the complete variable domain reads KAGVTQTPRYLIKTRGQQVTLSCSPISGHRSVSWYQQTPGQGLQFLFEYFSETQRNKGNFPGRFSGRQFSNSRSEMNVSTLELGDSALYLCASSLWTGVGEQFFGPGTRLTVL.

The rearrangement uses TRBV19 and TRBJ1-6; D gene ambiguous. The CDR3 length is 15 residues. Trimming removed 3 bases from V and 7 bases from J, with 13 bases in between. CDR1 and CDR2 (germline): LNHDA, SQIVND (reference sequence). The CDR3 reads CASSISDRTNSPLHF. The CDR3 DNA is TGTGCCAGTAGTATTTCGGATAGAACGAATTCACCCCTCCACTTT.

This clonotype was counted only a few times. The rearrangement uses TRBV7-2 and TRBJ2-2; 11 bases fit TRBD2. After removal of 2 bases from V and 5 bases from J, the junction contained 4 bases not matched to a gene. Per germline, CDR1 SGHTA and CDR2 FQGNSA. The CDR3 has 16 amino acids. As DNA, the CDR3 is TGTGCCAGCAGCTTAATAGCGGGAGGGGTGACCGGGGAGCTGTTTTTT. Translated, it gives CASSLIAGGVTGELFF.

This clonotype has only a few counts. An end of the junction does not agree with germline; a read error may underlie this. The chain joins TRBV20-1 to TRBJ1-1; maybe TRBD1 (6 bases). Per the germline V gene, CDR1 is DFQATT and CDR2 is SNEGSKA (reference sequence). The CDR3 runs to 13 residues. CDR3: CSASRGIRTEAFF. In DNA form, the CDR3 reads TGCAGTGCTAGCAGGGGAATTAGGACTGAAGCCTTCTTT.

The V and J genes are TRBV20-1 and TRBJ2-1, with TRBD1 matching over 10 bases. The CDR3 runs to 16 residues. Looked up from germline, CDR1 is DFQATT and CDR2 is SNEGSKA (reference sequence). J gave up 6 bases and V 6 bases, and 14 bases lay outside the gene matches. The CDR3 nucleotides are TGCAGTGCCGGACGGACAGGGGGAGTGTCTGGCAATGAGCAGTTCTTC. Translated: CSAGRTGGVSGNEQFF.

The gene calls are TRBV5-1 and TRBJ2-1; D is unresolved. The CDR3 runs 13 residues. Per the germline V gene, CDR1 is SGHRS and CDR2 is YFSETQ. The germline V and J ends were trimmed by 0 bases and 4 bases, with 5 bases remaining between them. The CDR3 DNA is TGCGCCAGCAGCTTGGCCCGGTACAATGAGCAGTTCTTC. It encodes CASSLARYNEQFF.

In its sample, this clonotype was seen many times. The gene calls are TRBV7-2 and TRBJ2-7; 11 nucleotides align to TRBD2. The CDR3 is 16 residues long. V lost 5 bases and J lost 1; bases outside the gene matches: 7. Germline loops: CDR1 SGHTA, CDR2 FQGNSA. Here the CDR3 reads CASSKATSGSSYEQYF. The CDR3 bases are TGTGCCAGCAGCAAAGCTACTAGCGGGAGTTCCTACGAGCAGTACTTC.

At least ten counts were recorded for this clonotype. V is TRBV15 and J is TRBJ2-5, with TRBD2 matching 12 bases. The trim removed 0 bases at V and 2 bases at J, leaving 13 bases unmatched. Germline CDR1 and CDR2: LNHNV and YYDKDF (reference sequence). The CDR3 spans 20 residues. The CDR3 nucleotides read TGTGCCACCAGCAGAGACCTTAGACTAGCGGGAGCCAGAGGGCAAGAGACCCAGTACTTC. Protein product: CATSRDLRLAGARGQETQYF.

A few counts support this clonotype. This sequence joins TRBV7-9 and TRBJ1-1, with 7 nucleotides matching TRBD1. CDR3 length: 13 residues. CDR1 is SEHNR and CDR2 is FQNEAQ in the germline V gene (reference sequence). V lost 1 base and J lost 10; bases outside the gene matches: 6. CDR3 protein: CASSLGQGDGAFF. CDR3 sequence (DNA): TGTGCCAGCAGCTTAGGACAGGGTGACGGAGCTTTCTTT.

This clonotype was recorded at least ten times. The chain uses TRBV7-8 and TRBJ1-5; no firm D call. Deletions cut 5 bases from V and 2 bases from J, with 13 bases between. Germline lookup yields CDR1 SGHVS and CDR2 FQNEAQ. The CDR3 extends over 15 amino acids. The CDR3 loop is CASSGSVGGNQPQHF. CDR3 coding DNA: TGTGCCAGCAGCGGCAGCGTTGGGGGCAATCAGCCCCAGCATTTT.

The chain links TRBV30 to TRBJ2-3, with D perhaps matching TRBD1 (5 bases). The length of the CDR3 is 17 residues. V lost 3 bases and J lost 2, with 21 bases in between. Germline CDR1 and CDR2: GTSNPN and SVGIG (reference sequence). The CDR3 protein is CAWRSKAGHTNTDTQYF. CDR3 DNA: TGTGCCTGGAGGTCCAAGGCAGGGCATACGAACACAGATACGCAGTATTTT.